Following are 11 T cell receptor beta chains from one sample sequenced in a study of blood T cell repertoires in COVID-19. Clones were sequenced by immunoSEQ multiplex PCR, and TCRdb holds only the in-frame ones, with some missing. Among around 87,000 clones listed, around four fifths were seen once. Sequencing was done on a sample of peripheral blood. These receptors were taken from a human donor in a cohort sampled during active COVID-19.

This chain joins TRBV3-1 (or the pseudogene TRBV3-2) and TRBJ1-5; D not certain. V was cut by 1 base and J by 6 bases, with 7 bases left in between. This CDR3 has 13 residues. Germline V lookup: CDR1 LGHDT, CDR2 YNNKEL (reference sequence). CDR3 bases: TGTGCCAGCAGCCAAGGATACGGTCAGCCCCAGCATTTT. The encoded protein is CASSQGYGQPQHF.

CDR3 sequence reads: CASTPTVTKNIQYF. The CDR3 DNA reads as TGTGCCAGCACCCCCACTGTTACCAAAAACATTCAGTACTTC. The chain has TRBV6-5 and TRBJ2-4; D gene ambiguous. V dropped 7 bases and J dropped 2 bases, with 12 bases sitting between them. Germline V gives CDR1 MNHEY, CDR2 SVGAGI. This CDR3 region has 14 residues.

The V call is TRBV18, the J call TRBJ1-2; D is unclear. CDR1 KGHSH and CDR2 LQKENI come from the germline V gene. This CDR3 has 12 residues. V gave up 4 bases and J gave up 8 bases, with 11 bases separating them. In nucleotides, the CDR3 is TGTGCCAGCTCACGCAACGAGGGAGGCTACACCTTC. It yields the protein CASSRNEGGYTF.

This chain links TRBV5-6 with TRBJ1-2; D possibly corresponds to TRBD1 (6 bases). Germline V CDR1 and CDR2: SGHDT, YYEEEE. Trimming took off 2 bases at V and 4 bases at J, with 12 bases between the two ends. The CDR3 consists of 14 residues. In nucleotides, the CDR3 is TGTGCCAGCAGCTTTCTACAGGGCGGCTATGGCTACACCTTC. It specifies CASSFLQGGYGYTF.

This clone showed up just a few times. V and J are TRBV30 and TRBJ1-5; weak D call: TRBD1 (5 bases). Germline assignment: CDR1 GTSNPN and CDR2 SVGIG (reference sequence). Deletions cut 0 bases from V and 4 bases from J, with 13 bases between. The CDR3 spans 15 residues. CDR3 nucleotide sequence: TGTGCCTGGAGTGTTGGGCAGTACAGGAATCAGCCCCAGCATTTT. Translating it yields CAWSVGQYRNQPQHF. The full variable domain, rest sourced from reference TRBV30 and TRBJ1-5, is SQTIHQWPATLVQPVGSPLSLECTVEGTSNPNLYWYRQAAGRGLQLLFYSVGIGQISSEVPQNLSASRPQDRQFILSSKKLLLSDSGFYLCAWSVGQYRNQPQHFGDGTRLSIL.

CDR3 region: CATSSLTAGHEKLFF. CDR3 DNA: TGTGCCACCAGCTCCTTGACGGCGGGGCATGAAAAACTGTTTTTT. V and J are TRBV15 and TRBJ1-4, with D possibly matching TRBD1 (5 bases). The germline V and J ends were trimmed by 5 bases and 6 bases, with 16 bases remaining between them. Germline loops: CDR1 LNHNV, CDR2 YYDKDF (reference sequence). This CDR3 contains 15 residues.

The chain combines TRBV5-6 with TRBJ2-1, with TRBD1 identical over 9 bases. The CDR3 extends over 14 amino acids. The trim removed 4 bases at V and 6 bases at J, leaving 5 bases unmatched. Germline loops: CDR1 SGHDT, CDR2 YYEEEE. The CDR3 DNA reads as TGTGCCAGCAGCCTACAGGGGGCGCCCAATGAGCAGTTCTTC. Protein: CASSLQGAPNEQFF. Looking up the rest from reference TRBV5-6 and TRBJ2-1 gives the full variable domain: DAGVTQSPTHLIKTRGQQVTLRCSPKSGHDTVSWYQQALGQGPQFIFQYYEEEERQRGNFPDRFSGHQFPNYSSELNVNALLLGDSALYLCASSLQGAPNEQFFGPGTRLTVL.

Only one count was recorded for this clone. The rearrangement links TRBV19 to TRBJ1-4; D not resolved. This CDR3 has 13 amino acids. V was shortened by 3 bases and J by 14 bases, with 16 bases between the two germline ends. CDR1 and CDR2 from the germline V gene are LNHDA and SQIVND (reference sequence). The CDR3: CASSIPVEERLFF. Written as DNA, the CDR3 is TGTGCCAGTAGTATCCCGGTTGAGGAAAGGCTGTTTTTT.

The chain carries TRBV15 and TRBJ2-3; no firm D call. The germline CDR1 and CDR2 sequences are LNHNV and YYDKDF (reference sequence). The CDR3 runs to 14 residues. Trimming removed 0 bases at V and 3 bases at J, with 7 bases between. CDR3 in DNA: TGTGCCACCAGCAGAGAAGTTGCGACAGATACGCAGTATTTT. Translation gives CATSREVATDTQYF.

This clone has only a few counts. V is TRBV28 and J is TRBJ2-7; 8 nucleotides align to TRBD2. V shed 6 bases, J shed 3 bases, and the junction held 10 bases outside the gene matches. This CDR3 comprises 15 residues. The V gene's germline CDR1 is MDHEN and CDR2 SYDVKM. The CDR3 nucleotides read TGTGCCAGCAGCGGGTTAACTAGCGGAATCTACGAGCAGTACTTC. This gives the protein CASSGLTSGIYEQYF.

The CDR3 DNA reads TGTGCCAGCTCACCCTCCTCTGCGGGAGCGGGCAATGAGCAGTTCTTC. Its protein product is CASSPSSAGAGNEQFF. The chain uses TRBV18 and TRBJ2-1; 7 bases line up with TRBD2. Germline CDR1 is KGHSH and CDR2 is LQKENI. The CDR3 extends over 16 amino acids. J lost 6 bases, V lost 3 bases, and 11 bases had no gene match.